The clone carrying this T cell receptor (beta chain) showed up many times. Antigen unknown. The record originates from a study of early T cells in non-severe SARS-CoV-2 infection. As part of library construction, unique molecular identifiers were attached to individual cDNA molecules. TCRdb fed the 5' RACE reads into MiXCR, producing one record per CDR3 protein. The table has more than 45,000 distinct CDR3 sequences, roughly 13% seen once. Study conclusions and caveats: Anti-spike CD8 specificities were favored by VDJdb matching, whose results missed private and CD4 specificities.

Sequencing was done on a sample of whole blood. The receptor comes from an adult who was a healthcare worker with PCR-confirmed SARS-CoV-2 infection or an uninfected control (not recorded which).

The CDR3 here is CASSLDYQNYNEQFF. Written as DNA, the CDR3 is TGTGCCAGCAGCTTGGATTATCAGAACTACAATGAGCAGTTCTTC. The chain is built from TRBV5-4 and TRBJ2-1; no reliable D call. Trimming left V 0 bases short and J 3 bases short, with 10 bases between. The CDR3 is made up of 15 amino acids. CDR1 and CDR2 from the germline V gene are SGHNT and YYREEE (reference sequence).